One T cell receptor beta chain is described in this entry. Its antigen is unidentified. The sample is drawn from a study of T cell responses to AZD1222 COVID-19 vaccine. The study's findings and limits: Dominant at 160-218 and 743-854, vaccine-associated CD4 TCRs also spanned spike.

Here immunoSEQ multiplex PCR was the method, and the copy in TCRdb shows in-frame clones only, minus some. The sample lists some 81,000 clones, 70% to 90% seen once, with about 6% in the top ten. There are 13 residues in the CDR3. V was clipped by 3 bases and J by 4 bases, with 9 bases between them. This clonotype was sampled from an adult who received the AZD1222 COVID-19 vaccine. The J gene is TRBJ1-1, the V gene TRBV12-3 or TRBV12-4; maybe TRBD1 (6 bases). Sequencing was performed on peripheral blood, taken 28 days after the second AZD1222 dose. CDR3: CASSFGGFTEAFF. CDR3 in DNA: TGTGCCAGCAGTTTTGGGGGCTTCACTGAAGCTTTCTTT.